The 27 T cell receptor beta chains given below trace back to one sample, sequenced in a study of blood T cell repertoires in COVID-19. Produced via immunoSEQ multiplex PCR; TCRdb's table is partial and in-frame only. This table has 140,000 to 150,000 clones, around 90% appearing once. The sample comprised peripheral blood. Source of these receptors: a human donor with COVID-19, enrolled during active disease. The donor label of this sample is uncertain.

The rearrangement joins TRBV4-1 to TRBJ1-1; maybe TRBD1 (6 bases). Germline CDR1 and CDR2: MGHRA and YSYEKL. The CDR3 has 16 amino acids. The ends were cut back, 1 base at V and 0 bases at J, with 12 bases in the middle. Written as DNA, the CDR3 is TGCGCCAGCAGCCAAGTTAGCGGGACATTGAACACTGAAGCTTTCTTT. It specifies CASSQVSGTLNTEAFF.

The V gene is TRBV6-5, the J gene TRBJ1-1; D is perhaps TRBD1 (6 bases). Germline V gene data show CDR1 as MNHEY and CDR2 as SVGAGI. The CDR3 is made up of 14 amino acids. Trimming removed 6 bases from V and 5 bases from J, with 16 bases in between. As DNA, the CDR3 is TGTGCCAGCAGGCCTCACAGGGCAGAAACTGAAGCTTTCTTT. Its translation: CASRPHRAETEAFF.

The rearrangement links TRBV9 to TRBJ1-4, with D perhaps TRBD1 (5 bases). The germline V gene encodes CDR1 SGDLS and CDR2 YYNGEE. Trimming shortened V by 4 bases and J by 8 bases, and 15 bases separated the two germline ends. CDR3 length: 14 residues. CDR3 sequence: CASSPEGEDEKLFF. DNA for the CDR3: TGTGCCAGCAGCCCTGAAGGGGAGGACGAAAAACTGTTTTTT.

This clone was found once. This chain joins TRBV19 and TRBJ1-3; D is uncertain. The CDR3 runs to 16 residues. Germline CDR1 is LNHDA and CDR2 is SQIVND (reference sequence). Trimming took 2 bases from V and 0 from J, leaving 11 bases between them. Here the CDR3 DNA reads TGTGCCAGTAGTATACGGAGGGCTAGCTCTGGAAACACCATATATTTT. Translating it yields CASSIRRASSGNTIYF.

This chain uses TRBV9 with TRBJ1-1; maybe TRBD1 (5 bases). CDR1 SGDLS and CDR2 YYNGEE come from the germline V gene. Trimming removed 1 base at V and 2 bases at J, with 9 bases between. This CDR3 comprises 14 residues. The CDR3 DNA reads TGTGCCAGCAGCGTAACAGGCGGAAACACTGAAGCTTTCTTT. The encoded protein is CASSVTGGNTEAFF. The whole variable domain, filled in from reference TRBV9 and TRBJ1-1, reads DSGVTQTPKHLITATGQRVTLRCSPRSGDLSVYWYQQSLDQGLQFLIQYYNGEERAKGNILERFSAQQFPDLHSELNLSSLELGDSALYFCASSVTGGNTEAFFGQGTRLTVV.

This clone was seen a single time. V and J are TRBV29-1 and TRBJ2-7; D is unresolved. The CDR3 covers 11 residues. The V end lost 7 bases, the J end lost 0 bases, and 7 bases lay between the germline ends. Germline lookup yields CDR1 SQVTM and CDR2 ANQGSEA. The CDR3 sequence is CSAVSSYEQYF. DNA of the CDR3: TGCAGCGCTGTCAGCTCCTACGAGCAGTACTTC.

This clone was seen once. This chain links TRBV28 with TRBJ2-7; 11 nucleotides agree with TRBD1. The CDR3 has 15 residues. Looked up from germline, CDR1 is MDHEN and CDR2 is SYDVKM. Trimming cost V 7 bases and J 5 bases; bases outside gene matches: 10. CDR3 amino acids: CASTLDWTGGNEQYF. The CDR3 nucleotides are TGTGCCAGCACCCTAGACTGGACAGGGGGCAACGAGCAGTACTTC.

The rearrangement uses TRBV19 and TRBJ2-3; 12 positions agree with TRBD2. With 6 bases clipped from V and 3 bases from J, the junction kept 4 bases outside the gene matches. The germline V gene encodes CDR1 LNHDA and CDR2 SQIVND (reference sequence). The CDR3 is made up of 15 amino acids. CDR3 residues: CASRTSGSVTDTQYF. For the CDR3, the DNA is TGTGCCAGTAGGACTAGCGGGAGTGTAACAGATACGCAGTATTTT.

The CDR3 here is CASSVVGGRYNEQFF. In nucleotides, the CDR3 is TGTGCCAGCAGCGTAGTCGGCGGGAGGTACAATGAGCAGTTCTTC. The J gene is TRBJ2-1, the V gene TRBV9; 8 positions agree with TRBD2. CDR1 is SGDLS and CDR2 is YYNGEE in the germline V gene. Trimming took 0 bases from V and 4 from J; bases not matched to a gene: 3. The CDR3 is 15 amino acids. The complete variable domain, with remaining parts taken from reference TRBV9 and TRBJ2-1, reads DSGVTQTPKHLITATGQRVTLRCSPRSGDLSVYWYQQSLDQGLQFLIQYYNGEERAKGNILERFSAQQFPDLHSELNLSSLELGDSALYFCASSVVGGRYNEQFFGPGTRLTVL.

The J gene is TRBJ2-3, the V gene TRBV3-1 (or the pseudogene TRBV3-2); TRBD2 agrees at 7 bases. This CDR3 has 19 residues. V was clipped by 0 bases and J by 0 bases; unmatched bases: 12. Germline lookup yields CDR1 LGHDT and CDR2 YNNKEL (reference sequence). The CDR3 DNA follows: TGTGCCAGCAGCCAAGATCTTACGAGGGAGGGGCGGAGCACAGATACGCAGTATTTT. Amino acids: CASSQDLTREGRSTDTQYF.

V usage is TRBV7-3 and J usage is TRBJ1-1; TRBD1 matches at 7 bases. The CDR3 covers 15 residues. The germline V gene encodes CDR1 SGHTA and CDR2 FQGTGA. With 5 bases clipped from V and 1 base from J, the junction kept 7 bases outside the gene matches. The CDR3, as DNA: TGTGCCAGCAGCGCTCGAGGGGGCGCGAACACTGAAGCTTTCTTT. Translated: CASSARGGANTEAFF.

The chain couples TRBV12-3 or TRBV12-4 to TRBJ1-5; D not certain. The CDR3 contains 13 residues. V lost 6 bases, J lost 7 bases, and 13 bases lay in between. CDR3 sequence (DNA): TGTGCCAGCAGAATGGGCTGGGAGCAGCCCCAGCATTTT. Translated, it gives CASRMGWEQPQHF.

J is TRBJ2-4 and V is TRBV18, with 9 bases lining up with TRBD2. Germline CDR1 KGHSH, CDR2 LQKENI. This CDR3 region has 16 residues. After removal of 3 bases from V and 4 bases from J, the junction contained 7 bases not matched to a gene. The CDR3 reads CASSPFLAGKKNIQYF. In nucleotides, the CDR3 is TGTGCCAGCTCACCGTTCCTAGCGGGGAAGAAAAACATTCAGTACTTC.

In its sample, this clone was seen once. The chain has TRBV5-1 and TRBJ2-3; TRBD2 matches 15 bases. CDR1 is SGHRS and CDR2 is YFSETQ in the germline V gene. After removal of 4 bases from V and 7 bases from J, the junction contained 7 bases not matched to a gene. The CDR3 contains 16 residues. The CDR3 sequence is CASSHPGLAGGNTQYF. CDR3 coding DNA: TGCGCCAGCAGCCACCCGGGACTAGCGGGGGGTAATACGCAGTATTTT.

The genes are TRBV18 and TRBJ1-1, with D maybe TRBD1 (5 bases). V dropped 6 bases and J dropped 0 bases, with 20 bases sitting between them. The CDR3 is made up of 17 amino acids. Germline V gene data show CDR1 as KGHSH and CDR2 as LQKENI. This chain's CDR3 is CASSATLRDFMNTEAFF. The CDR3 bases are TGTGCCAGCTCCGCAACACTAAGGGACTTCATGAACACTGAAGCTTTCTTT.

V gene TRBV27 combines with J gene TRBJ2-7, with TRBD1 matching over 9 bases. Per germline, CDR1 MNHEY and CDR2 SMNVEV (reference sequence). V lost 6 bases, J lost 4 bases, and 10 bases stayed unmatched. The CDR3 sequence is 15 residues long. For the CDR3, the DNA is TGTGCCAGCAGCTTTGGACAGGGGATGAGTTACGAGCAGTACTTC. Its translation is CASSFGQGMSYEQYF.

The chain is built from TRBV6-5 and TRBJ2-7; 10 nucleotides match TRBD1. Trimming removed 6 bases from V and 6 bases from J; junction bases left unmatched: 11. Germline CDR1 MNHEY, CDR2 SVGAGI. CDR3 size: 15 residues. The CDR3 bases are TGTGCCAGCAGAAACGTACGGGACAGGGGTTCCGAGCAGTACTTC. Protein: CASRNVRDRGSEQYF.

The rearrangement joins TRBV28 to TRBJ2-3; TRBD2 matches at 7 bases. Germline values: CDR1 MDHEN, CDR2 SYDVKM. CDR3 length: 15 residues. V dropped 3 bases and J dropped 5; count of bases not matched to a gene: 8. CDR3 in amino acids: CASSLGLPTLDTQYF. CDR3 nucleotides: TGTGCCAGCAGTTTGGGACTACCGACATTAGATACGCAGTATTTT.

The J gene is TRBJ1-2, the V gene TRBV14, with no clear D. Germline V gene sequence: CDR1 SGHDN, CDR2 FVKESK. Trimming removed 0 bases at V and 7 bases at J, with 15 bases between. The CDR3 is 15 amino acids. The CDR3, as DNA: TGTGCCAGCAGCCAAGATTTTGTCTCGAGGGCTGGCTACACCTTC. Its protein product is CASSQDFVSRAGYTF.

A single count supports this clone. The V call is TRBV6-1, the J call TRBJ1-3; D perhaps matches TRBD1 (5 bases). The CDR3 consists of 16 residues. Per the germline V gene, CDR1 is MNHNS and CDR2 is SASEGT. V lost 0 bases, J lost 2 bases, and 11 bases lay in between. This chain's CDR3 is CASSEAPVGPGNTIYF. In DNA, the CDR3 is TGTGCCAGCAGTGAAGCGCCCGTGGGGCCTGGAAACACCATATATTTT.

The chain couples TRBV5-1 to TRBJ2-3; 13 bases agree with TRBD2. Germline lookup yields CDR1 SGHRS and CDR2 YFSETQ. There are 17 residues in the CDR3. With V trimmed by 0 bases and J by 5 bases, 6 bases remained unmatched. CDR3 loop: CASSLVLAGGPGDTQYF. The CDR3 DNA is TGCGCCAGCAGCTTGGTACTAGCGGGGGGGCCGGGAGATACGCAGTATTTT.

V is TRBV2 and J is TRBJ2-7, with D maybe TRBD2 (7 bases). This CDR3 region has 16 residues. Germline CDR1 and CDR2: SNHLY and FYNNEI. Trimming cost V 3 bases and J 0 bases, with 15 bases left between them. This chain's CDR3 is CASSEWGGQTSYEQYF. The CDR3 DNA reads TGTGCCAGCAGTGAGTGGGGGGGGCAGACCTCCTACGAGCAGTACTTC.

The V and J genes are TRBV29-1 and TRBJ1-1; a weak D match, TRBD1 (5 bases). Germline CDR1 SQVTM, CDR2 ANQGSEA. This CDR3 spans 13 amino acids. V was pared by 4 bases and J by 1 base, with 10 bases between. As DNA, the CDR3 is TGCAGCGTTGGTCACAGGAGGAACACTGAAGCTTTCTTT. This codes for CSVGHRRNTEAFF.

The V and J genes are TRBV27 and TRBJ1-1; 8 bases align to TRBD1. Germline values: CDR1 MNHEY, CDR2 SMNVEV (reference sequence). This CDR3 comprises 16 residues. With V trimmed by 5 bases and J by 5 bases, 13 bases remained unmatched. This CDR3 is CASSPRTGYVRTEAFF. DNA of the CDR3: TGTGCCAGCAGTCCCAGGACAGGGTATGTTCGGACTGAAGCTTTCTTT.

The chain carries TRBV7-9 and TRBJ2-7; unclear D gene. V lost 1 base to trimming and J lost 7 bases, with 8 bases between them. Germline values: CDR1 SEHNR, CDR2 FQNEAQ (reference sequence). The CDR3 covers 12 residues. CDR3 sequence reads: CASSLGVGEQYF. The CDR3 DNA is TGTGCCAGCAGCTTAGGTGTCGGGGAGCAGTACTTC.

This chain uses TRBV7-2 with TRBJ2-3, with 8 bases fitting TRBD2. This CDR3 has 15 amino acids. Germline CDR1 is SGHTA and CDR2 is FQGNSA. J lost 4 bases, V lost 1 base, and 4 bases had no gene match. CDR3 sequence: CASSLVSGGADTQYF. The CDR3, as DNA: TGTGCCAGCAGCTTAGTGTCCGGGGGGGCAGATACGCAGTATTTT.

V is TRBV5-4 and J is TRBJ1-4; 9 positions match TRBD1. Looked up from germline, CDR1 is SGHNT and CDR2 is YYREEE (reference sequence). CDR3 length equals 15 residues. V lost 3 bases to trimming and J lost 5 bases; unmatched junction nucleotides: 5. DNA of the CDR3: TGTGCCAGCAGCTCGGGACAGGGAGGGAATGAAAAACTGTTTTTT. Translated, it gives CASSSGQGGNEKLFF.